This TCR beta chain is drawn from a study of blood T cell repertoires in COVID-19. Background on the study: Sources were T cells, B-cell-depleted T cells, or PBMCs; the material itself was cDNA or gDNA.

A note on this clone: Other DNA sequences within the sample encode an identical CDR3.

Original methodology: Reference gene primers were amplified, and this amplification served to estimate nucleated cell counts. Clones were sequenced by immunoSEQ multiplex PCR, and TCRdb holds only the in-frame ones, with some missing. V and J calls and clone size come straight from that table; D and trimming were deduced from the DNA. This sample carries just over 70,000 clones, about 80% of them seen once, and the ten largest clones take 35% to 45%. The V end lost 1 base, the J end lost 4 bases, and 10 bases lay between the germline ends. From germline, CDR1 is LNHNV and CDR2 YYDKDF (reference sequence). This CDR3 region has 14 residues.

This sequence joins TRBV15 and TRBJ2-5, with a weak D call TRBD1 (5 bases). The receptor comes from a woman between 70 and 85 years old with acute or convalescent COVID-19. Specimen: peripheral blood. CDR3 nucleotides: TGTGCCACCAGCAGAGTCGACCAGGGAGAGACCCAGTACTTC. It is translated as CATSRVDQGETQYF.